The present entry profiles one T cell receptor (beta chain) with its context. The data stem from a study of blood T cell repertoires in COVID-19. Whole-study context: T cells, B-cell-depleted T cells, or PBMCs supplied cDNA or gDNA.

V lost 0 bases, J lost 3 bases, and 7 bases stayed unmatched. This CDR3 spans 16 amino acids. Germline assignment: CDR1 MNHEY and CDR2 SVGAGI. Assay: immunoSEQ multiplex PCR; the TCRdb copy retains only in-frame clones and omits some. In the table there are tens of thousands of clones, more than 80% of which are singletons. The TCR sequence derives from a woman in her 70s with acute or convalescent COVID-19. What was sequenced was peripheral blood. The chain is built from TRBV6-5 and TRBJ2-7; 8 positions agree with TRBD1. CDR3 amino acids: CASSYSITGGGYEQYF. CDR3 sequence (DNA): TGTGCCAGCAGTTACTCGATAACAGGGGGTGGCTACGAGCAGTACTTC.